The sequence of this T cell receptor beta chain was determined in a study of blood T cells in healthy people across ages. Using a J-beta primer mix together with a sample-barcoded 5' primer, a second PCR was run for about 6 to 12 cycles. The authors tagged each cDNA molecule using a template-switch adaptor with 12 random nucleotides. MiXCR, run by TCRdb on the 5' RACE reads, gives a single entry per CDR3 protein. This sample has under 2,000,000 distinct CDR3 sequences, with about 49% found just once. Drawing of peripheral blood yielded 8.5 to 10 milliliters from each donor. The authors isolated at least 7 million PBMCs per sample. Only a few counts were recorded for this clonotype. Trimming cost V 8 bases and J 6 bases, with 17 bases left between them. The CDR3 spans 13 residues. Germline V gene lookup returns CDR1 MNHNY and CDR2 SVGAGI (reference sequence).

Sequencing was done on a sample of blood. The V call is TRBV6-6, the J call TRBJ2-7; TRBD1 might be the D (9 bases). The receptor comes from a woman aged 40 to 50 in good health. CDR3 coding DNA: TGTGCCAGCCGGGGGGGGACAGGGAGCGAGCAGTACTTC. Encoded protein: CASRGGTGSEQYF.